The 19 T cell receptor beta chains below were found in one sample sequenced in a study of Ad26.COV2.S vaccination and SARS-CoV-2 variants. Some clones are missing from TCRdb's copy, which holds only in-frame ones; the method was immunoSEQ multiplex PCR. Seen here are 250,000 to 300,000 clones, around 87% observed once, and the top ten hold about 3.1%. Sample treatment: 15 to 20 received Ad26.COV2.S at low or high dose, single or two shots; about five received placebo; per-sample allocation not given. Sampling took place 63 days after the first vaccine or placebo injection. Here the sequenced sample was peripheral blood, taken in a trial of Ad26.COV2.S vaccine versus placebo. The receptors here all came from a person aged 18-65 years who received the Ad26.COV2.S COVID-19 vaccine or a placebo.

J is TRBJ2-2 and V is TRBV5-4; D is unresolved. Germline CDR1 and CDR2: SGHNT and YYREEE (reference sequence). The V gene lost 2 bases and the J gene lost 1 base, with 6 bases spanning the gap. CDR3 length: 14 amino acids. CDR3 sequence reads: CASSFGQNTGELFF. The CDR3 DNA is TGTGCCAGCAGCTTCGGGCAGAACACCGGGGAGCTGTTTTTT.

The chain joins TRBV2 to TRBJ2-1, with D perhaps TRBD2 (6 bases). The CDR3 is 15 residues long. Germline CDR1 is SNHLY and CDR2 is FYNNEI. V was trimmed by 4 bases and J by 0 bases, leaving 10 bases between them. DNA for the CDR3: TGTGCCAGCAGTGGGGACGGGAGCTCCTACAATGAGCAGTTCTTC. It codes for CASSGDGSSYNEQFF.

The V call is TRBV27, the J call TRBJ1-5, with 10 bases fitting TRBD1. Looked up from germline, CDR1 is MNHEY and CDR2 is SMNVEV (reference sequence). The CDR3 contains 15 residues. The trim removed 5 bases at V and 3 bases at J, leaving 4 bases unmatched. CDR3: CASSAGTGDNQPQHF. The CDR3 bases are TGTGCCAGCAGTGCGGGGACAGGGGACAATCAGCCCCAGCATTTT.

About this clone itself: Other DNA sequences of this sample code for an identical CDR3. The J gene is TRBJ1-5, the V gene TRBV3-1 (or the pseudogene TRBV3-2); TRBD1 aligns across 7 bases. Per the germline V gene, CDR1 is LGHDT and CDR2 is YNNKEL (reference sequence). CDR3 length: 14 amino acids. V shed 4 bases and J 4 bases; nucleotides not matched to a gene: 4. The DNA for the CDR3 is TGTGCCAGCAGCCCTGGGACAGTTAATCAGCCCCAGCATTTT. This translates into CASSPGTVNQPQHF.

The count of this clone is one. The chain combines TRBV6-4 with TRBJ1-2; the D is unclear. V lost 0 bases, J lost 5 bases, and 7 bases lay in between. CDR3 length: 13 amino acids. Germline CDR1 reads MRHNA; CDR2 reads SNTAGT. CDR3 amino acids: CASSDSVGYGYTF. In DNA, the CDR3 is TGTGCCAGCAGTGACTCAGTGGGGTATGGCTACACCTTC.

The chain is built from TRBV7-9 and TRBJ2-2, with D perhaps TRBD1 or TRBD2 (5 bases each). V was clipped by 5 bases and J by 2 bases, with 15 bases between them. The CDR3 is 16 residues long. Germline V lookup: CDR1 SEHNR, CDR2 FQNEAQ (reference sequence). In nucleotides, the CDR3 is TGTGCCAGCAGCCCGGGGCTAGCAGTTAACACCGGGGAGCTGTTTTTT. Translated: CASSPGLAVNTGELFF. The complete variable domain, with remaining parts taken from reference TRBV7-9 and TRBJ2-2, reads DTGVSQNPRHKITKRGQNVTFRCDPISEHNRLYWYRQTLGQGPEFLTYFQNEAQLEKSRLLSDRFSAERPKGSFSTLEIQRTEQGDSAMYLCASSPGLAVNTGELFFGEGSRLTVL.

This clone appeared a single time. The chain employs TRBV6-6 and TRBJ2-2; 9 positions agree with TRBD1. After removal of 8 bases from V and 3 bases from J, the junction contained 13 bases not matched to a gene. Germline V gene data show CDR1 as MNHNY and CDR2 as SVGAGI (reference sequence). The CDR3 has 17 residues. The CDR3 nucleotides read TGTGCCAGCCGTCCCGGGACAGGGTCGAGCGACACCGGGGAGCTGTTTTTT. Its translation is CASRPGTGSSDTGELFF.

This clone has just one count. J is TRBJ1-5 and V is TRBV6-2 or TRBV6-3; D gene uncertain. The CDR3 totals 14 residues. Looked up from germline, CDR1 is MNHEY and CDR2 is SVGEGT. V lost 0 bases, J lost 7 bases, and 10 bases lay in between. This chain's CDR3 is CASSYSQTWQPQHF. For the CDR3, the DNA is TGTGCCAGCAGTTACTCACAGACTTGGCAGCCCCAGCATTTT.

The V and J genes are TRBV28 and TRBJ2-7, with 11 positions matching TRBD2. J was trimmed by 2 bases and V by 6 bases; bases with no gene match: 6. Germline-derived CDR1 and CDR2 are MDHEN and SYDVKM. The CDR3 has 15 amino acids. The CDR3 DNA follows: TGTGCCAGCAGAAAACCTAGCGGGAGGACCTACGAGCAGTACTTC. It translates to CASRKPSGRTYEQYF.

DNA for the CDR3: TGTGCCAGCTCGCCGGACAGGGAGGAAGGCTACACCTTC. This translates into CASSPDREEGYTF. The chain is built from TRBV18 and TRBJ1-2, with 8 bases aligning to TRBD1. The CDR3 extends over 13 amino acids. Germline lookup yields CDR1 KGHSH and CDR2 LQKENI. V shed 6 bases and J 8 bases; nucleotides not matched to a gene: 8.

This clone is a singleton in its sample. CDR3 DNA sequence: TGTGCCAGCAGCCTTAGACAGGGAGCTGAAAAACTGTTTTTT. This gives the protein CASSLRQGAEKLFF. The rearrangement uses TRBV3-1 (or the pseudogene TRBV3-2) and TRBJ1-4, with TRBD1 matching over 7 bases. Trimming took 4 bases from V and 7 from J; bases not matched to a gene: 6. Germline V gene data show CDR1 as LGHDT and CDR2 as YNNKEL (reference sequence). There are 14 residues in the CDR3.

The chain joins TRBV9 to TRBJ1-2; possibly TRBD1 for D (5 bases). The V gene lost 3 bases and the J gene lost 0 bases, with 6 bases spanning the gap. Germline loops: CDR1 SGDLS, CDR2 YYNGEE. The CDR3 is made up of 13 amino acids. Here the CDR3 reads CASSAGPNYGYTF. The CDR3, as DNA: TGTGCCAGCAGCGCGGGGCCTAACTATGGCTACACCTTC.

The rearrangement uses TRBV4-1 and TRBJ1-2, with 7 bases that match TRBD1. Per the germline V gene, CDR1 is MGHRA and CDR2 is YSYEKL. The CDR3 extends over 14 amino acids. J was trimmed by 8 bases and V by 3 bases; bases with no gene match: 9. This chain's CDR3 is CASSHEDRAGGYTF. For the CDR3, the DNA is TGCGCCAGCAGCCATGAAGACAGGGCGGGAGGCTACACCTTC.

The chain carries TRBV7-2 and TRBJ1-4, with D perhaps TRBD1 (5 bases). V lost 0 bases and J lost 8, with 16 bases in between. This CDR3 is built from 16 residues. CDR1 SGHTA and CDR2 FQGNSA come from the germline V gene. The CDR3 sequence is CASSLASGRQGEKLFF. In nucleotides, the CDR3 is TGTGCCAGCAGCTTAGCGTCGGGCCGCCAGGGAGAAAAACTGTTTTTT.

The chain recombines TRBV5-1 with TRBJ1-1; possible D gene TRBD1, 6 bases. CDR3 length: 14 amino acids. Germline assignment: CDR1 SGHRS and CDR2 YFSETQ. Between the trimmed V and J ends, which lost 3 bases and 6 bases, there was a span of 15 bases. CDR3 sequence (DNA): TGCGCCAGCAGCTGGGACCAGGGGAGGGCTGAAGCTTTCTTT. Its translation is CASSWDQGRAEAFF. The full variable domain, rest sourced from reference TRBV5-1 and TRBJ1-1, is KAGVTQTPRYLIKTRGQQVTLSCSPISGHRSVSWYQQTPGQGLQFLFEYFSETQRNKGNFPGRFSGRQFSNSRSEMNVSTLELGDSALYLCASSWDQGRAEAFFGQGTRLTVV.

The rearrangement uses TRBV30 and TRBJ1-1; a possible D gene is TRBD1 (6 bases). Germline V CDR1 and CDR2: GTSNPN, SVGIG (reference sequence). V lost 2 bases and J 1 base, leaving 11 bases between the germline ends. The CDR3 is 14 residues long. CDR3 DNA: TGTGCCTGGAGTCCGTGGACAGCGAACACTGAAGCTTTCTTT. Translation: CAWSPWTANTEAFF.

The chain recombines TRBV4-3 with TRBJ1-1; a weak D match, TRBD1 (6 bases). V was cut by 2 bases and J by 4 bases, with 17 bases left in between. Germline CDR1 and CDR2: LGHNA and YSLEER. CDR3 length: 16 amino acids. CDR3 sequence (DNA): TGCGCCAGCAGCCAACCCCGTGGGCAGGGGCTCACTGAAGCTTTCTTT. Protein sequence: CASSQPRGQGLTEAFF.

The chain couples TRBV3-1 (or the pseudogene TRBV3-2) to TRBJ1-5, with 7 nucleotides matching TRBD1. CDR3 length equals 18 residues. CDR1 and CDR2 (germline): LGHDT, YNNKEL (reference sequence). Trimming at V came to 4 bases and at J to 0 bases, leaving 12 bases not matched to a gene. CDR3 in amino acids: CASSPGQARINSNQPQHF. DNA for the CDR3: TGTGCCAGCAGCCCCGGACAGGCCAGAATTAATAGCAATCAGCCCCAGCATTTT.

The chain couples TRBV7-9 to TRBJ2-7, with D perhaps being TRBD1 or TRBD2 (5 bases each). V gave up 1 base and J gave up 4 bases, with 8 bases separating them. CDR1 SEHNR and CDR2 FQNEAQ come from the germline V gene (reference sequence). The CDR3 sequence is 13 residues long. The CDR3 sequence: CASSLVGRYEQYF. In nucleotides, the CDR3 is TGTGCCAGCAGCTTAGTGGGACGATACGAGCAGTACTTC.